This T cell receptor beta chain derives from a study of T-cell memory formation after mild COVID-19. This clonotype was seen more than once but under ten times. Antigen specificity is unknown. Constant-segment primers served in 5'RACE that generated TCR alpha and TCR beta cDNA libraries bearing sample barcodes and UMIs. TCRdb reprocessed the 5' RACE reads via MiXCR and lists one record per CDR3 protein. This sample has around 430,000 distinct CDR3 sequences; approximately 16% occur once, and the top ten carry around a fifth. The germline V gene has CDR1 MNHEY and CDR2 SMNVEV (reference sequence). The germline V and J ends were trimmed by 8 bases and 7 bases, with 24 bases remaining between them. This CDR3 contains 15 residues. The study's findings and limits: The SARS-CoV-2 specificity of second-wave clones reaching peak at day 37 remained unverified.

This TCR came from a man younger than 35 who had mild COVID-19 (a few samples of this study predate the infection). Cell type and time point are not known. The chain has TRBV27 and TRBJ2-7; D perhaps matches TRBD2 (7 bases). The specimen sequenced was PBMCs or a T cell subset sorted from them (not recorded which). The CDR3 bases are TGTGCCAGCTCCGATGGAGGGGGGGGGCGCTTAGAGCAGTACTTC. Translation gives CASSDGGGGRLEQYF.